A selection of T cell receptor beta chains follows, all from one sample in a study of T cells in Graves' hyperthyroidism and ophthalmopathy. TCRdb re-analysed the multiplex PCR reads in MiXCR, keeping a single row per CDR3 protein. The data show about 640,000 distinct CDR3 sequences, less than 25% seen once. Material: blood. The receptor source for this set is a man under 40 with Graves' ophthalmopathy. Both conserved end residues are part of each CDR3.

v_call,j_call,cdr3_aa
TRBV9,TRBJ1-3,CASTGTEFDTIYF
TRBV7-9,TRBJ2-5,CASSFWLTSGRWETQYF
TRBV10-3,TRBJ2-5,CAISEGAGGLAGGLETQYF
TRBV3-1,TRBJ2-7,CASSQVSRRTYEQYF
TRBV4-1,TRBJ2-3,CASSQVRLAGVGDTQYF
TRBV28,TRBJ2-7,CAGGGTGSSYEQYF
TRBV5-1,TRBJ1-2,CASSPGDREYGYTF
TRBV11-2,TRBJ2-1,CASSLGLTGGAEQFF
TRBV5-1,TRBJ2-7,CASSLEVTAYEQYF
TRBV20-1,TRBJ2-7,CSARGSRGTAYYEQYF
TRBV5-4,TRBJ2-1,CASSFISGNNEQFF
TRBV3-1,TRBJ2-7,CASSQKKLGTPRPYEQYF
TRBV7-9,TRBJ2-2,CASSLGLAGVKNTGELFF
TRBV2,TRBJ1-3,CASIPRGENPGNTIYF
TRBV28,TRBJ2-5,CASSLWGQGAGETQYF
TRBV15,TRBJ1-4,CATSRGHGDENEKLFF
TRBV11-2,TRBJ2-3,CASSLDPIAGGPGDTQYF
TRBV7-9,TRBJ2-3,CASTPGRVATDTQYF
TRBV14,TRBJ2-2,CASSLPGTGGNTGELFF
TRBV7-9,TRBJ2-2,CASSLYLGGHTGELFF
TRBV7-2,TRBJ2-1,CASSLVWGGGTNRGNEQFF
TRBV28,TRBJ1-5,CASTQDRGQAQPQHF
TRBV6-1,TRBJ2-3,CASSEAGLAASTDTQYF
TRBV4-2,TRBJ2-5,CASSQDGTGGETQYF
TRBV3-1,TRBJ2-2,CASSQEVAGGPKDTGELFF
TRBV28,TRBJ1-1,CASSYRGLNTEAFF
TRBV2,TRBJ1-5,CASNSGQGTAQPQHF
TRBV4-1,TRBJ1-1,CASSQRANTEAFF